One TCR beta chain is described in this entry. This record belongs to a study of cytomegalovirus exposure and HLA in healthy donors. PCR involved 60 Vbeta and 13 Jbeta primers. Profiling relied on immunoSEQ multiplex PCR, and the TCRdb table lists in-frame clones only, not all of them. The sample shows about 110,000 clones, roughly 70% of them seen only once. This clonotype was sampled from a man aged 35 to 55 in good health and CMV-seropositive. Sequenced: PBMCs.

The CDR3 coding sequence is TGTGCCAGCAGTTTAAGGGGGAGGGACATTCAGTACTTC. Its protein product is CASSLRGRDIQYF. V gene TRBV27 combines with J gene TRBJ2-4; the D gene is possibly TRBD2 (7 bases). V was pared by 2 bases and J by 8 bases, with 10 bases between. CDR3 length: 13 amino acids. Germline V gives CDR1 MNHEY, CDR2 SMNVEV (reference sequence).